Presented here are 30 T cell receptor beta chains from one specimen sequenced in a study of T cell responses to AZD1222 COVID-19 vaccine. Assay: immunoSEQ multiplex PCR; the TCRdb copy retains only in-frame clones and omits some. The repertoire holds more than 110,000 clones, with more than 85% as singletons. Sequencing used peripheral blood, obtained on day 0 of AZD1222 vaccination. The receptor source for this set is an adult in good health.

V is TRBV2 and J is TRBJ1-1; 7 nucleotides agree with TRBD1. Germline trimming cut 11 bases from V and 5 bases from J; bases unmatched to any gene: 8. CDR1 SNHLY and CDR2 FYNNEI come from the germline V gene. CDR3 length: 12 amino acids. CDR3 sequence: CADQGGRTEAFF. In DNA, the CDR3 is TGTGCCGACCAGGGGGGCAGGACTGAAGCTTTCTTT.

The chain has TRBV7-9 and TRBJ1-2; TRBD1 matches 10 bases. The CDR3 loop spans 11 amino acids. Looked up from germline, CDR1 is SEHNR and CDR2 is FQNEAQ (reference sequence). Trimming took 4 bases from V and 12 from J; bases not matched to a gene: 2. The CDR3 nucleotides read TGTGCCAGCAGCTCAGACAGGGGGCACACCTTC. This codes for CASSSDRGHTF.

V usage is TRBV2 and J usage is TRBJ2-2, with TRBD1 as a possible D gene (6 bases). Trimming cost V 4 bases and J 6 bases, with 12 bases left between them. This CDR3 is 14 amino acids long. Germline V gives CDR1 SNHLY, CDR2 FYNNEI. In DNA, the CDR3 is TGTGCCAGCAGTGGGGCAGGGGCGGCCGGGGAGCTGTTTTTT. It specifies CASSGAGAAGELFF.

This clone was recorded only once. The J gene is TRBJ2-5, the V gene TRBV6-6; tentatively, D is TRBD1 or TRBD2 (6 bases each). The length of the CDR3 is 18 residues. V shed 5 bases and J shed 4 bases, with 26 bases lying between them. Looked up from germline, CDR1 is MNHNY and CDR2 is SVGAGI (reference sequence). CDR3 protein: CASSPLLTGGRGGETQYF. The DNA for the CDR3 is TGTGCCAGCAGTCCCCTCCTGACAGGCGGGCGGGGCGGAGAGACCCAGTACTTC.

The V gene is TRBV3-1 (or the pseudogene TRBV3-2), the J gene TRBJ2-7, with a weak D call TRBD1 (6 bases). The CDR3 is 15 amino acids. V lost 0 bases and J 5 bases, leaving 14 bases between the germline ends. Germline loops: CDR1 LGHDT, CDR2 YNNKEL (reference sequence). The CDR3 sequence is CASSQDQTGSHEQYF. In nucleotides, the CDR3 is TGTGCCAGCAGCCAAGACCAAACAGGGAGCCACGAGCAGTACTTC.

The genes are TRBV5-1 and TRBJ1-6, with 8 bases aligning to TRBD1. Germline CDR1 is SGHRS and CDR2 is YFSETQ. The junction had 12 bases not matched to a gene; V was cut back by 4 bases and J by 9 bases. This CDR3 comprises 16 residues. The CDR3 bases are TGCGCCAGCAGCCCCGCGACAGGGGTTCTTGGTTCACCCCTCCACTTT. Protein product: CASSPATGVLGSPLHF.

The gene calls are TRBV28 and TRBJ1-2, with a possible D match to TRBD1 (6 bases). Trimming took 3 bases from V and 4 from J, leaving 21 bases between them. CDR1 and CDR2 (germline): MDHEN, SYDVKM. The CDR3 has 17 residues. The CDR3 bases are TGTGCCAGCAGTTTGGGCGGCAGGGGAAGGACGGGCTATGGCTACACCTTC. Translating gives CASSLGGRGRTGYGYTF.

V gene TRBV6-5 combines with J gene TRBJ1-2; 7 bases agree with TRBD1. Germline V gene data show CDR1 as MNHEY and CDR2 as SVGAGI. The CDR3 runs to 14 residues. Losses at the gene ends were 7 bases for V and 8 bases for J; bases not matched to a gene: 13. CDR3: CASNPGQSAGGYTF. In DNA form, the CDR3 reads TGTGCCAGCAACCCGGGACAGTCGGCGGGAGGCTACACCTTC.

This clone was observed a handful of times. The chain is built from TRBV18 and TRBJ1-2, with D maybe TRBD1 (5 bases). V was pared by 4 bases and J by 6 bases, with 9 bases between. The CDR3 extends over 12 amino acids. Germline V gene data show CDR1 as KGHSH and CDR2 as LQKENI. As DNA, the CDR3 is TGTGCCAGCTCACTAACAGGCGATGGCTACACCTTC. This gives the protein CASSLTGDGYTF. Based on the CDR3 plus reference TRBV18 and TRBJ1-2, the full variable domain is NAGVMQNPRHLVRRRGQEARLRCSPMKGHSHVYWYRQLPEEGLKFMVYLQKENIIDESGMPKERFSAEFPKEGPSILRIQQVVRGDSAAYFCASSLTGDGYTFGSGTRLTVV.

The gene calls are TRBV7-7 and TRBJ2-5; D uncertain. V dropped 4 bases and J dropped 5 bases, with 11 bases sitting between them. Looked up from germline, CDR1 is SSHAT and CDR2 is FNYEAQ (reference sequence). The length of the CDR3 is 13 residues. The CDR3 nucleotides read TGTGCCAGCAGCTCCGTCCTCAGGGAGACCCAGTACTTC. It codes for CASSSVLRETQYF.

This chain links TRBV21-1 with TRBJ2-5; the table calls TRBD1, which could not be checked here. TRBV21-1 is a documented pseudogene. The CDR3 runs 18 residues. CDR3 in amino acids: CASSPRAVSGTGEETQYF. CDR3 bases: TGTGCCAGCAGCCCCCGGGCGGTAAGCGGGACAGGGGAAGAGACCCAGTACTTC.

This clone has only one observation. The rearrangement uses TRBV2 and TRBJ2-5; D might be TRBD1 (5 bases). CDR1 is SNHLY, CDR2 FYNNEI, per germline. The V end was cut by 7 bases, the J end by 7 bases, with 19 bases between. The CDR3 sequence is 14 residues long. CDR3 protein: CASTPRTGQGTQYF. The CDR3 DNA sequence: TGTGCCAGCACCCCTAGGACGGGTCAGGGGACCCAGTACTTC.

This clone came up once. The chain combines TRBV6-5 with TRBJ2-7; unclear D gene. V gave up 8 bases and J gave up 2 bases, with 10 bases separating them. The CDR3 totals 12 residues. The germline gives CDR1 MNHEY, CDR2 SVGAGI. The CDR3 region is CASVRYAYEQYF. The CDR3, as DNA: TGTGCCAGCGTGAGGTACGCCTACGAGCAGTACTTC.

This clone was picked up one time. This chain uses TRBV19 with TRBJ2-7; 9 nucleotides align to TRBD2. Germline values: CDR1 LNHDA, CDR2 SQIVND (reference sequence). The CDR3 contains 14 residues. J lost 5 bases, V lost 2 bases, and 4 bases had no gene match. This chain's CDR3 is CASSIKSGRNEQYF. The CDR3 nucleotides read TGTGCCAGTAGTATAAAGAGCGGGAGGAACGAGCAGTACTTC.

With regard to this clone: This same CDR3 is encoded by further DNA sequences in the sample. This sequence joins TRBV12-3 or TRBV12-4 and TRBJ2-5; perhaps TRBD2 as D (6 bases). V was trimmed by 2 bases and J by 5 bases, leaving 9 bases between them. The CDR3 covers 13 residues. The CDR3 sequence is CASSLSGVETQYF. CDR3 nucleotide sequence: TGTGCCAGCAGTTTATCGGGAGTCGAGACCCAGTACTTC.

The gene calls are TRBV19 and TRBJ1-5; 9 nucleotides line up with TRBD1. J lost 4 bases, V lost 4 bases, and 11 bases had no gene match. CDR1 LNHDA and CDR2 SQIVND come from the germline V gene (reference sequence). The CDR3 has 17 residues. The DNA of the CDR3 is TGTGCCAGTAGTAAGGGACAGGGTACGGTGGGAAATCAGCCCCAGCATTTT. Translating it yields CASSKGQGTVGNQPQHF. The full variable domain, rest sourced from reference TRBV19 and TRBJ1-5, is DGGITQSPKYLFRKEGQNVTLSCEQNLNHDAMYWYRQDPGQGLRLIYYSQIVNDFQKGDIAEGYSVSREKKESFPLTVTSAQKNPTAFYLCASSKGQGTVGNQPQHFGDGTRLSIL.

The CDR3 loop reads CASSLGGGWKEFF. The CDR3 DNA is TGTGCCAGCAGTTTAGGGGGAGGGTGGAAAGAGTTTTTT. V is TRBV12-3 or TRBV12-4 and J is TRBJ1-4; D gene unclear. The CDR3 spans 13 residues. V gave up 1 base and J gave up 16 bases, with 16 bases separating them.

The chain has TRBV14 and TRBJ1-6; tentative D call: TRBD1 (5 bases). The CDR3 consists of 13 residues. Trimming took off 6 bases at V and 10 bases at J, with 13 bases between the two ends. CDR1 and CDR2 from the germline V gene are SGHDN and FVKESK. As DNA, the CDR3 is TGTGCCAGCAGAGATTTCGGGGGGTCACCCCTCCACTTT. Protein sequence: CASRDFGGSPLHF. The full variable domain, its missing parts supplied by reference TRBV14 and TRBJ1-6, is EAGVTQFPSHSVIEKGQTVTLRCDPISGHDNLYWYRRVMGKEIKFLLHFVKESKQDESGMPNNRFLAERTGGTYSTLKVQPAELEDSGVYFCASRDFGGSPLHFGNGTRLTVT.

The genes are TRBV5-1 and TRBJ1-4, with D uncertain. V lost 2 bases, J lost 0 bases, and 11 bases lay in between. Germline lookup yields CDR1 SGHRS and CDR2 YFSETQ. This CDR3 contains 16 residues. CDR3 loop: CASSLDGHATNEKLFF. The CDR3 DNA sequence: TGCGCCAGCAGCTTAGACGGGCATGCAACTAATGAAAAACTGTTTTTT.

This rearrangement joins TRBV30 to TRBJ2-1; 9 bases map to TRBD1. There are 14 residues in the CDR3. CDR1 and CDR2 from the germline V gene are GTSNPN and SVGIG (reference sequence). V was clipped by 2 bases and J by 10 bases; unmatched bases: 9. CDR3 residues: CAWSSPGQGDEQFF. The CDR3 DNA is TGTGCCTGGAGTTCCCCGGGACAGGGCGACGAGCAGTTCTTC.

The chain links TRBV11-2 to TRBJ1-1, with D possibly being TRBD1 (5 bases). Germline CDR1 is SGHAT and CDR2 is FQNNGV. This CDR3 spans 11 amino acids. Trimming cost V 8 bases and J 5 bases, with 9 bases left between them. CDR3 DNA: TGTGCCAGCGGCGGGGGAACTGAAGCTTTCTTT. This encodes CASGGGTEAFF. Combining the CDR3 with reference TRBV11-2 and TRBJ1-1 gives the whole variable domain EAGVAQSPRYKIIEKRQSVAFWCNPISGHATLYWYQQILGQGPKLLIQFQNNGVVDDSQLPKDRFSAERLKGVDSTLKIQPAKLEDSAVYLCASGGGTEAFFGQGTRLTVV.

This rearrangement joins TRBV5-1 to TRBJ2-2; TRBD1 aligns across 9 bases. V shed 0 bases, J shed 7 bases, and the junction held 7 bases outside the gene matches. The CDR3 covers 16 residues. Germline V gene data show CDR1 as SGHRS and CDR2 as YFSETQ. The DNA for the CDR3 is TGCGCCAGCAGCTTGGAGCCACAGGGGGCCGTCGGGGAGCTGTTTTTT. Amino acids: CASSLEPQGAVGELFF.

The chain employs TRBV7-3 and TRBJ2-2; D unclear. CDR1 and CDR2 (germline): SGHTA, FQGTGA. CDR3 length: 16 amino acids. With 1 base removed from V and 1 base from J, the gap between germline ends came to 10 bases. CDR3 in amino acids: CASSLIGSLNTGELFF. The CDR3 region has the DNA TGTGCCAGCAGCTTAATAGGTAGTCTGAACACCGGGGAGCTGTTTTTT.

The V and J genes are TRBV5-1 and TRBJ2-1; D is unresolved. The CDR3 spans 12 residues. Trimming pared 0 bases from V and 6 bases from J, leaving 4 bases between. CDR1 and CDR2 (germline): SGHRS, YFSETQ. CDR3 loop: CASSLVSNEQFF. DNA of the CDR3: TGCGCCAGCAGCTTGGTGTCCAATGAGCAGTTCTTC.

The chain joins TRBV27 to TRBJ2-2, with 10 positions matching TRBD2. Germline CDR1 is MNHEY and CDR2 is SMNVEV (reference sequence). The CDR3 has 17 amino acids. J lost 2 bases, V lost 6 bases, and 9 bases had no gene match. The CDR3, as DNA: TGTGCCAGCAGGGGGGGGTCTAGCGGGAGTAACACCGGGGAGCTGTTTTTT. This sequence encodes CASRGGSSGSNTGELFF.

The J gene is TRBJ2-7, the V gene TRBV11-2, with D possibly TRBD1 on 5 matching bases. Trimming left V 4 bases short and J 3 bases short, with 13 bases between. From germline, CDR1 is SGHAT and CDR2 FQNNGV. The length of the CDR3 is 14 residues. CDR3 in amino acids: CASSSSLRGYEQYF. For the CDR3, the DNA is TGTGCCAGCAGCTCCTCTTTAAGGGGCTACGAGCAGTACTTC. The full variable domain, with the rest looked up from reference TRBV11-2 and TRBJ2-7, is EAGVAQSPRYKIIEKRQSVAFWCNPISGHATLYWYQQILGQGPKLLIQFQNNGVVDDSQLPKDRFSAERLKGVDSTLKIQPAKLEDSAVYLCASSSSLRGYEQYFGPGTRLTVT.

This chain links TRBV5-1 with TRBJ2-5, with D maybe TRBD2 (6 bases). V dropped 4 bases and J dropped 5 bases, with 12 bases sitting between them. This CDR3 is built from 13 residues. Germline CDR1 is SGHRS and CDR2 is YFSETQ. In DNA form, the CDR3 reads TGCGCCAGCAGCGGGGGGTCCAAGGAGACCCAGTACTTC. It codes for CASSGGSKETQYF.

As to this clone: One junction end does not reproduce the germline sequence, and a read error may be involved. The chain has TRBV10-2 and TRBJ2-1, with 7 nucleotides matching TRBD2. This CDR3 is 15 amino acids long. Germline V gives CDR1 WSHSY, CDR2 SAAADI. CDR3 amino acids: CASSGGGNSGNGQFF. The CDR3, as DNA: TGCGCCAGCAGTGGGGGAGGGAACAGTGGGAATGGGCAGTTCTTC.

This clone was observed once. The chain uses TRBV5-1 and TRBJ2-7, with a weak D call TRBD2 (6 bases). Trimming removed 2 bases at V and 3 bases at J, with 15 bases between. The germline CDR1 and CDR2 sequences are SGHRS and YFSETQ. The CDR3 totals 15 residues. The CDR3 sequence: CASSFGLAHNYEQYF. The CDR3 bases are TGCGCCAGCAGCTTCGGGCTAGCGCATAACTACGAGCAGTACTTC.

The chain employs TRBV3-1 (or the pseudogene TRBV3-2) and TRBJ2-7, with 8 bases aligning to TRBD2. Unmatched junction bases numbered 2, after V lost 1 base and J lost 3 bases. This CDR3 spans 14 amino acids. CDR1 LGHDT and CDR2 YNNKEL come from the germline V gene (reference sequence). CDR3 loop: CASSQGGRRYEQYF. CDR3 nucleotide sequence: TGTGCCAGCAGCCAAGGCGGGAGGCGCTACGAGCAGTACTTC.